This T cell receptor (beta chain) is from a study of response to subunit inactivated influenza vaccine. TCRdb fed the RT-PCR reads into MiXCR, producing one record per CDR3 protein. Of some 850,000 distinct CDR3 sequences listed, less than 20% are singletons. The CDR3 extends over 16 amino acids. The germline V gene encodes CDR1 MDHEN and CDR2 SYDVKM. Trimming stripped 6 bases from V and 7 bases from J, with 22 bases between. The J gene is TRBJ2-1, the V gene TRBV28, with D possibly being TRBD2 (6 bases). Sequencing was performed on PBMCs from blood, taken about 5 days after vaccination. The receptor comes from a man in his fifties or sixties who received an inactivated influenza vaccine. DNA of the CDR3: TGTGCCAGCAGGAACATGAGGAGGGTGGGTTATAATGAGCAGTTCTTC. It is translated as CASRNMRRVGYNEQFF.